Listed below are T cell receptor beta chains from one sample, sequenced in a study of T cell responses to AZD1222 COVID-19 vaccine. Data came from immunoSEQ multiplex PCR; TCRdb stores just in-frame clones and leaves some out. Here the sample spans about 120,000 clones, 85% to 95% being singletons. The source material was peripheral blood, sampled on day 0 of AZD1222 vaccination. The receptors derive from an adult in good health. CDR3s include the opening cysteine and the closing phenylalanine or tryptophan. D genes are given only for firm matches. Clone sizes are given selectively: once, few, many, or a class where the clone is expanded.

-,TRBJ1-2,-,TRBV19,CASRTGGANGYTF,TGTGCCAGTAGGACAGGAGGCGCGAATGGCTACACCTTC
-,TRBJ2-7,-,TRBV11-3,CASSPGDSYEQYF,TGTGCCAGCAGCCCGGGGGACAGCTACGAGCAGTACTTC
TRBD1,TRBJ2-5,-,TRBV9,CASSAGTGDVETQYF,TGTGCCAGCAGCGCGGGGACAGGGGATGTAGAGACCCAGTACTTC
-,TRBJ1-1,-,TRBV15,CATSRDSEGVVEAFF,TGTGCCACCAGCAGAGATTCCGAGGGGGTGGTTGAAGCTTTCTTT
-,TRBJ1-2,-,TRBV11-2,CASSPGGGYGNYGYTF,TGTGCCAGCAGCCCTGGGGGGGGGTATGGTAACTATGGCTACACCTTC
-,TRBJ2-5,-,TRBV21-1,CASSKWGEGLEETQYF,TGTGCCAGCAGCAAATGGGGGGAGGGTTTGGAGGAGACCCAGTACTTC
TRBD2,TRBJ2-7,-,TRBV6-2/TRBV6-3,CASSFSTSGPYEQYF,TGTGCCAGCAGTTTTTCGACTAGCGGCCCCTACGAGCAGTACTTC
TRBD2,TRBJ2-7,-,TRBV28,CASSPSGSLYEQYF,TGTGCCAGCAGTCCTAGCGGGAGCTTGTACGAGCAGTACTTC
-,TRBJ1-2,-,TRBV5-8,CASSLDSLF,TGTGCCAGCAGCTTGGACTCCTTATTC
-,TRBJ2-3,-,TRBV7-9,CASSLVASTDTQYF,TGTGCCAGCAGCTTAGTCGCTAGCACAGATACGCAGTATTTT
TRBD1,TRBJ1-4,-,TRBV7-9,CASSLQRQGNEKLFF,TGTGCCAGCAGCTTACAAAGACAGGGTAATGAAAAACTGTTTTTT
-,TRBJ1-1,-,TRBV5-6,CASSPGQLSTAFF,TGTGCCAGCAGCCCCGGACAACTTAGTACGGCTTTCTTT
TRBD2,TRBJ2-1,-,TRBV4-1,CASSQSTWEGPRNEQFF,TGCGCCAGCAGCCAATCCACTTGGGAGGGCCCTCGGAATGAGCAGTTCTTC
-,TRBJ2-1,-,TRBV27,CASSTGQGGGNEQFF,TGTGCCAGCAGTACCGGACAGGGAGGGGGGAATGAGCAGTTCTTC
-,TRBJ2-4,once,TRBV24-1,CATSDSGDAKNIQYF,TGTGCCACCAGTGATTCGGGGGACGCCAAAAACATTCAGTACTTC
TRBD2,TRBJ2-1,-,TRBV15,CATSRVTSPREQFF,TGTGCCACCAGCAGAGTGACTAGCCCTCGGGAGCAGTTCTTC
-,TRBJ1-4,-,TRBV28,CASGRGKLFF,TGTGCCAGCGGGAGGGGAAAACTGTTTTTT
-,TRBJ1-2,-,TRBV3-1/TRBV3-2,CASSQVRGAGGYTF,TGTGCCAGCAGCCAAGTCCGAGGGGCGGGTGGCTACACCTTC
-,TRBJ2-7,-,TRBV11-2,CASSSGWRGAYEQYF,TGTGCCAGCAGCTCCGGGTGGCGAGGCGCCTACGAGCAGTACTTC
TRBD1,TRBJ2-5,-,TRBV29-1,CSVEGSQGEYQETQYF,TGCAGCGTTGAAGGCAGTCAGGGGGAGTACCAAGAGACCCAGTACTTC
TRBD2,TRBJ2-2,once,TRBV27,CASSLGLGTNTGELFF,TGTGCCAGCAGTTTGGGACTAGGGACGAACACCGGGGAGCTGTTTTTT
TRBD2,TRBJ2-1,-,TRBV19,CASGAGGRVNEQFF,TGTGCCAGTGGAGCGGGAGGGCGGGTCAATGAGCAGTTCTTC
TRBD1,TRBJ1-2,-,TRBV28,CASSFGRGSYGYTF,TGTGCCAGCAGTTTCGGCAGGGGGTCCTATGGCTACACCTTC
-,TRBJ2-2,-,TRBV4-2,CASSQALGFTGELFF,TGTGCCAGCAGCCAGGCTCTAGGTTTCACCGGGGAGCTGTTTTTT
-,TRBJ2-1,-,TRBV4-1,CASSQTQTGWANEQFF,TGCGCCAGCAGCCAAACCCAAACAGGGTGGGCAAATGAGCAGTTCTTC
TRBD2,TRBJ2-2,-,TRBV2,CASSGGLAGNGELFF,TGTGCCAGCAGTGGGGGACTAGCGGGAAACGGGGAGCTGTTTTTT
-,TRBJ1-6,-,TRBV28,CASSLMSPAGLSPLHF,TGTGCCAGCAGTTTAATGTCCCCGGCAGGGCTATCACCCCTCCACTTT
-,TRBJ1-4,-,TRBV7-9,CASSASNRGLTNEKLFF,TGTGCCAGCAGCGCCTCCAATCGGGGGCTGACTAATGAAAAACTGTTTTTT
-,TRBJ2-7,few,TRBV4-1,CASSQIEGFPYEQYF,TGCGCCAGCAGCCAAATTGAGGGTTTCCCCTACGAGCAGTACTTC
-,TRBJ1-5,-,TRBV2,CASSGLTDYSNQPQHF,TGTGCCAGCAGTGGTCTGACGGATTATAGCAATCAGCCCCAGCATTTT
-,TRBJ2-3,-,TRBV19,CASGPTSTDTQYF,TGTGCCAGTGGCCCGACTAGCACAGATACGCAGTATTTT
TRBD1,TRBJ2-1,-,TRBV7-2,CASSSQGTGPNEQFF,TGTGCCAGCAGCTCACAGGGGACAGGCCCAAATGAGCAGTTCTTC
-,TRBJ2-7,-,TRBV10-3,CATTPVSSYYEQYF,TGTGCCACGACTCCCGTTTCGTCCTACTACGAGCAGTACTTC
TRBD2,TRBJ2-7,-,TRBV7-3,CASSLLAGEAYEQYF,TGTGCCAGCAGCCTTTTAGCGGGAGAAGCCTACGAGCAGTACTTC
-,TRBJ1-2,-,TRBV29-1,CSVGVRESSLYGYTF,TGCAGCGTGGGAGTCAGGGAGAGTTCCCTCTATGGCTACACCTTC
-,TRBJ2-5,-,TRBV27,CASSSRARDSGETQYF,TGTGCCAGCAGTTCCCGCGCCCGGGACTCGGGAGAGACCCAGTACTTC
-,TRBJ2-2,-,TRBV3-1/TRBV3-2,CASSQDRNGGGLFF,TGTGCCAGCAGCCAAGATCGTAACGGGGGAGGGCTGTTTTTT
-,TRBJ1-1,-,TRBV9,CASSVEGTTNTEAFF,TGTGCCAGCAGCGTAGAGGGGACAACGAACACTGAAGCTTTCTTT
-,TRBJ2-7,-,TRBV10-3,CAIRGTDSYEQYF,TGTGCCATCAGAGGGACTGACTCCTACGAGCAGTACTTC
TRBD2,TRBJ2-2,-,TRBV27,CASSSGLASYELFF,TGTGCCAGCAGTTCAGGACTAGCGTCGTATGAGCTGTTTTTT
-,TRBJ2-7,-,TRBV2,CASSPSDYEQYF,TGTGCCAGCAGTCCATCCGACTACGAGCAGTACTTC
-,TRBJ1-2,-,TRBV14,CASSYRAYGYTF,TGTGCCAGCAGCTACCGGGCCTATGGCTACACCTTC
-,TRBJ1-1,once,TRBV3-1/TRBV3-2,CASSTGTSAFF,TGTGCCAGCAGCACCGGGACATCAGCTTTCTTT
TRBD2,TRBJ2-7,-,TRBV9,CASSPAGLAGGGEQYF,TGTGCCAGCAGCCCAGCCGGCCTAGCGGGAGGAGGGGAGCAGTACTTC